The following is a T cell receptor (beta chain) sequence with its context. Its antigen remains unknown. The DNA ends 3 residues before the CDR3 does, and the rest of the CDR3 is filled in from the germline J gene. The CDR3 runs 14 residues. The V gene's germline CDR1 is DFQATT and CDR2 SNEGSKA (reference sequence). The ends were cut back, 6 bases at V and 0 bases at J, with 12 bases in the middle. The sample belongs to a study of T cells in women clearing cervical HPV infection. As for the study in general: For cases, blood was sampled a median approximately 150 days after lesion detection, interquartile range about 80 to 220 days. Study conclusions and caveats: It is unknown whether associations predate infection; no effector/memory or HPV-specific sorting. Cases and controls were distinguished at AUC 0.65 to 0.85 by richness and V genes. Repertoire richness, not evenness, was significantly elevated in CIN3+ cases versus controls.

Method: immunoSEQ multiplex PCR; TCRdb's copy keeps in-frame clones and lacks some. The data include around 31,000 clones; the top ten clones carry 7.5% to 9.5%. The chain uses TRBV20-1 and TRBJ1-5; D perhaps matches TRBD1 (6 bases). Material: blood buffy coat. The receptor was isolated from a woman aged 18 to 75 with a cervical HPV16 infection that either progressed to CIN3+ or cleared (not recorded which). The covered CDR3 bases are TGCAGTGCAACCGGGACAAATAGCAATCAGCCC. Translating it yields CSATGTNSNQP. Given in full, the CDR3 is CSATGTNSNQPQHF.